The present T cell receptor beta chain was sequenced within a study of T cells in Graves' hyperthyroidism and ophthalmopathy. TCR beta CDR3 regions were amplified from RNA. A first-round RT-PCR of the TCR CDR3 used the HTBI primer set. A single record per CDR3 protein comes from TCRdb applying MiXCR to the multiplex PCR reads. The repertoire holds a few hundred thousand distinct CDR3 sequences, 15% seen once, with approximately 29% in the top ten. Subjects aged 18 to 65 presented with newly diagnosed hyperthyroidism of less than 2 months' duration. Germline values: CDR1 MNHNS, CDR2 SASEGT. CDR3 length: 14 amino acids. J lost 4 bases, V lost 4 bases, and 6 bases had no gene match. Study-wide points: Most clonotypes expanded in thyroid above 0.001 were likewise present in blood.

This clonotype turned up a few times. Its antigen is undetermined. The receptor comes from a woman aged 25 to 39 with Graves' hyperthyroidism. The sequenced material came from blood. This rearrangement joins TRBV6-1 to TRBJ2-7; 8 nucleotides match TRBD1. As DNA, the CDR3 is TGTGCCAGCAGTGTACAGGGGGAGAGTTACGAGCAGTACTTC. This translates into CASSVQGESYEQYF.